This TCR beta chain emerged from a study of blood T cell repertoires in COVID-19. In the study overall: Sites in the United States, Italy and Spain provided acute and convalescent COVID-19 samples. The cDNA or gDNA used as material had been derived from T cells, B-cell-depleted T cells, or PBMCs.

CDR3 length: 13 amino acids. Germline values: CDR1 WSHSY, CDR2 SAAADI. Between the trimmed V and J ends, which lost 6 bases and 1 base, there was a span of 9 bases. In the authors' methods: Cell counts per sample came from amplifying reference gene primers. Measured with immunoSEQ multiplex PCR; TCRdb has only the in-frame clones, and not every one. V and J calls and clone size are as listed in that table; D and trimming were resolved from the DNA. The sample comprises fewer than 130,000 clones, 69% of which are singletons, and approximately 5.9% rests with the top ten. Sequencing was carried out using peripheral blood. The receptor comes from an elderly man with acute or convalescent COVID-19. The chain employs TRBV10-2 and TRBJ1-1; possibly TRBD1 for D (5 bases). This CDR3 reads CASRWDWNTEAFF. The CDR3 DNA reads as TGCGCCAGCAGGTGGGACTGGAACACTGAAGCTTTCTTT.